Sequencing of this T cell receptor (beta chain) was carried out in a study of STAT3 mutations in large granular lymphocyte leukemia (dated by TCRdb to the late 2010s). Regarding the complete study: Roughly half of the T-LGLL patients who were sequenced longitudinally carried canonical activating STAT3 mutations. From an initial cohort of 207 LGL patients, roughly 20 representative T-LGLL cases were picked for longitudinal TCRbeta and STAT3 sequencing. As controls, the study also included longitudinal sequencing of a couple of patients with natural killer LGL leukemia. Patients were sequenced at roughly 4.1 time points on average, with the number of samplings per patient ranging from 2 to 8. Patients with T-cell large granular lymphocyte leukemia underwent serial deep sequencing of TCRbeta CDR3 and STAT3 to reconstruct clonal hierarchy and dynamics. Over half of the T-LGLL patients were given one or more immunosuppressive therapy regimens, and 40% of the treated patients had a hematologic response. The research as a whole found: Because no samples were available when a clone first appeared, clonal expansion was inferred from samplings taken at other points. In 6 of 18 patients, TCR clonotype switching occurred after therapy, and every newly emerging clone was STAT3 wild type. At least one immunodominant TCRbeta clonotype was identified in every T-LGLL patient, and multiple immunodominant subclonotypes were identified in about half of the T-LGLL patients. The linking of therapy response to changes in TCR clonal burden was complicated by variable intervals between samplings and differing treatment regimens. Persisting codominant clonotypes in some patients meant a small but highly pathogenic clone may have been missed. In several patients, dominant TCR clone burden exceeded STAT3 mutant burden, suggesting STAT3 mutation arose secondarily within a pre-expanded clone.

About this clone: Its antigen remains undetermined. Base-call qualities are not available, and no considerably larger clone is one nucleotide away.

V loses 3 bases of germline sequence and J loses 13 bases, and the interval between the two ends is 15 bases. The germline V gene gives CDR1 as SGHDN and CDR2 as FVKESK. Taken from cysteine to phenylalanine, the CDR3 has 13 residues. Just the 39-base CDR3 DNA is kept, in frame starting at base 1. DNA was extracted from blood mononuclear cells, with the same DNA used for both TCR and STAT3 sequencing. TCRbeta libraries were sequenced on an Illumina MiSeq, and an average of around 41,000 productive templates per sample was obtained. The immunoSEQ assay, which uses multiplex PCR amplification, was used to generate TCRbeta CDR3 libraries. The paper's data handling went like this. Repertoire diversity was calculated as previously defined, and values close to 0 indicated extremely monoclonal samples. TCRdb obtained this table from immuneACCESS and retained in-frame rearrangements with V and J assigned. These tables miss some clones; where compared with another copy, unresolved V genes account for less than half of the shortfall, and the remainder is unexplained. From that table come the V and J calls and clone size; the DNA was used to work out D and trimming. The sample data list about 3,200 clones, and 88% of these were observed just once. More than 35% of the sample comes from the top ten.

The rearrangement joined TRBV14 to TRBJ1-4; no D gene can be assigned with confidence. This clonotype was sampled from a man aged 35-49 years with T-cell large granular lymphocyte leukemia. Some clones in this sample may be carry-over from other donors' samples. The age is the age at diagnosis. Material: peripheral blood mononuclear cells. The sequence in DNA is TGTGCCAGCAGCCACAGCGGGCCCGGGGTACTGTTTTTT. It translates as CASSHSGPGVLFF. The full variable domain, with segments outside the CDR3 supplied by the reference TRBV14 and TRBJ1-4 proteins, appears as EAGVTQFPSHSVIEKGQTVTLRCDPISGHDNLYWYRRVMGKEIKFLLHFVKESKQDESGMPNNRFLAERTGGTYSTLKVQPAELEDSGVYFCASSHSGPGVLFFGSGTQLSVL.